This TCR beta chain was obtained from a study of naive and memory T cell subsets. Study outcomes and limitations: Potentially, T cell activation and differentiation skew this RNA-based measurement.

In its sample, this clonotype was seen many times. The antigen remains undetermined. Ligated cDNA underwent four rounds of PCR with nested alpha and beta constant region primers and SP2. Reverse transcription of blood and skin TCR RNA was primed at alpha and beta constant regions. TCRdb re-called the UMI-ligation and nested PCR reads with MiXCR, one entry per CDR3 protein. The table has about 25,000 distinct CDR3 sequences, about 5.2% seen once; the top ten hold approximately 8%. The library had UMIs added by 3' ligation of an oligonucleotide to TCR cDNA. Adult healthy volunteers gave 2.5 ml peripheral blood for whole-blood RNA. Unsorted total RNA, roughly 1 to 1,100 ng, was DNase treated before reverse transcription. This clonotype was sampled from an adult in good health. The sequenced material came from blood.

This CDR3 is CASSLSGTAASPLHF. The CDR3, as DNA: TGTGCCAGCAGTTTATCCGGGACAGCCGCTTCACCCCTCCACTTT. The rearrangement joins TRBV27 to TRBJ1-6; 7 bases line up with TRBD1. CDR1 MNHEY and CDR2 SMNVEV come from the germline V gene (reference sequence). The J segment lost 9 bases and the V segment lost 0 bases, leaving 5 bases of the junction unmatched. This CDR3 is 15 amino acids long.